Here is one T cell receptor beta chain with its context. The antigen is unknown. The sample belongs to a study of blood T cells in healthy people across ages. A J-beta primer mix and a sample-barcoded 5' primer were used in a second PCR of roughly 6 to 12 cycles. One entry per CDR3 protein, called by TCRdb with MiXCR from the 5' RACE reads. The sample includes about a million distinct CDR3 sequences, 30% to 40% of them seen just once. This CDR3 spans 15 amino acids. CDR1 is MNHEY, CDR2 SVGAGI, per germline. V lost 5 bases, J lost 7 bases, and 9 bases stayed unmatched. General observations from the study: More naive CD4+ cells and higher diversity marked long-lived donors relative to aged donors.

The individuals who served as donors were healthy Caucasians living in Russia, aged roughly 6 to 90. This rearrangement joins TRBV6-5 to TRBJ1-5; 9 bases are shared with TRBD1. The sequencing sample was made of blood. The TCR comes from a man aged 18 to 30 in good health. In nucleotides, the CDR3 is TGTGCCAGCAGTCGCACCGGGACAGGGAACCAGCCCCAGCATTTT. This sequence encodes CASSRTGTGNQPQHF.